The 8 T cell receptor beta chains presented below share a single source sample, sequenced in a study of vaccination effects on CD4 cells after COVID-19. Sequencing was performed with immunoSEQ multiplex PCR; in TCRdb, only in-frame clones are kept and a portion is missing. There are 10,000 to 13,000 clones in the sample; roughly 70% occur only once, and less than 25% lies in the top ten. Expansion with viral peptide pools was applied to antigen-specific CD4+ T cells by the ViraFEST assay prior to sequencing. Investigators separated out CD4+ T cells once around 10 days of culture had passed. Their antigens are not known. The sequencing here drew on CD4+ T cells from PBMCs cultured with HCoV-229E spike peptides, taken before COVID-19 vaccination. These receptors originate from a human donor who received a COVID-19 vaccine.

The genes are TRBV5-6 and TRBJ1-2, with TRBD1 identical over 9 bases. The trim removed 4 bases at V and 7 bases at J, leaving 5 bases unmatched. Germline CDR1 and CDR2: SGHDT and YYEEEE. The CDR3 is 13 residues long. The CDR3, as DNA: TGTGCCAGCAGCCTACAGGGGGCGGGTGGCTACACCTTC. This codes for CASSLQGAGGYTF.

This clone was counted only a few times. The gene calls are TRBV4-2 and TRBJ1-5; D is perhaps TRBD1 (6 bases). The CDR3 consists of 15 residues. The germline gives CDR1 LGHNA, CDR2 YNFKEQ. V dropped 4 bases and J dropped 5 bases, with 15 bases sitting between them. In nucleotides, the CDR3 is TGTGCCAGCAGCCCACGTCTCAGGGGAGATCAGCCCCAGCATTTT. Amino acid sequence: CASSPRLRGDQPQHF.

The V and J genes are TRBV3-1 (or the pseudogene TRBV3-2) and TRBJ1-2; no definite D call. This CDR3 contains 13 residues. Germline CDR1 is LGHDT and CDR2 is YNNKEL (reference sequence). V was shortened by 3 bases and J by 3 bases, with 8 bases between the two germline ends. CDR3 sequence: CASSQIFHYGYTF. The CDR3 DNA sequence: TGTGCCAGCAGCCAGATTTTCCACTATGGCTACACCTTC.

This clone was recorded only once. The chain recombines TRBV6-2 or TRBV6-3 with TRBJ2-7, with D hard to call. CDR1 MNHEY and CDR2 SVGEGT come from the germline V gene. There are 12 residues in the CDR3. V lost 6 bases and J 4 bases, leaving 10 bases between the germline ends. The CDR3 sequence: CASSRTPYEQYF. CDR3 sequence (DNA): TGTGCCAGCAGCAGAACCCCATACGAGCAGTACTTC.

The chain recombines TRBV7-9 with TRBJ2-7; D is possibly TRBD2 (7 bases). V lost 3 bases and J 2 bases, leaving 17 bases between the germline ends. The CDR3 has 16 residues. The germline V gene encodes CDR1 SEHNR and CDR2 FQNEAQ (reference sequence). As DNA, the CDR3 is TGTGCCAGCAGCTTGGGAGGGACAAAGCGCGCCTACGAGCAGTACTTC. This translates into CASSLGGTKRAYEQYF.

The chain couples TRBV7-2 to TRBJ1-2; D is unresolved. The CDR3 spans 13 residues. V was cut by 1 base and J by 7 bases, with 10 bases left in between. Germline V gene lookup returns CDR1 SGHTA and CDR2 FQGNSA. The CDR3 nucleotides read TGTGCCAGCAGCTTAGTTGGGTACGGTGGCTACACCTTC. Translation: CASSLVGYGGYTF.

This rearrangement joins TRBV5-6 to TRBJ1-3; D perhaps matches TRBD1 (6 bases). The germline V gene encodes CDR1 SGHDT and CDR2 YYEEEE. V dropped 0 bases and J dropped 4 bases, with 17 bases sitting between them. The CDR3 sequence is 17 residues long. CDR3 protein: CASSLARDTGGGNTIYF. In nucleotides, the CDR3 is TGTGCCAGCAGCTTGGCAAGGGACACTGGCGGAGGAAACACCATATATTTT.

The chain has TRBV2 and TRBJ2-5; 12 bases fit TRBD2. V shed 6 bases and J 4 bases; nucleotides not matched to a gene: 6. The CDR3 covers 15 residues. Germline V gene lookup returns CDR1 SNHLY and CDR2 FYNNEI. CDR3 sequence: CASSLGLAGIETQYF. Written as DNA, the CDR3 is TGTGCCAGCAGCTTAGGACTAGCGGGAATAGAGACCCAGTACTTC. Full variable domain (rest looked up from reference TRBV2 and TRBJ2-5): EPEVTQTPSHQVTQMGQEVILRCVPISNHLYFYWYRQILGQKVEFLVSFYNNEISEKSEIFDDQFSVERPDGSNFTLKIRSTKLEDSAMYFCASSLGLAGIETQYFGPGTRLLVL.